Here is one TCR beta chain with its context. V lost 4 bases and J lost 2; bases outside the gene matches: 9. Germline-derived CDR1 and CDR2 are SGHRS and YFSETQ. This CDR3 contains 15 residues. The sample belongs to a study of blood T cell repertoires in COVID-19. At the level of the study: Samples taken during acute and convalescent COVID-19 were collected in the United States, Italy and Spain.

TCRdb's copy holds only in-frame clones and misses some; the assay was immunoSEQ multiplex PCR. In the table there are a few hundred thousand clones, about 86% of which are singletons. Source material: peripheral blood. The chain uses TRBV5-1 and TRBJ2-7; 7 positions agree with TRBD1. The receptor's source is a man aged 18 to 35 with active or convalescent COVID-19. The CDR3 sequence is CASSIGTANTYEQYF. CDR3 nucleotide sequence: TGCGCCAGCAGCATTGGGACAGCCAACACCTACGAGCAGTACTTC.